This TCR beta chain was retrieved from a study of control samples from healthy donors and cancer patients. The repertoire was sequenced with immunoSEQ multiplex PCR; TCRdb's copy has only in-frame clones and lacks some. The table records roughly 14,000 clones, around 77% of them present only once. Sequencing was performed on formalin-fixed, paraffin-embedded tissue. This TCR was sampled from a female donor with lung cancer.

The CDR3 region has the DNA TGCGCCAGCAGCCAAGGGTTGGGACGCTATGAGCAGTTCTTC. Protein: CASSQGLGRYEQFF. The chain recombines TRBV4-3 with TRBJ2-1, with D possibly called TRBD1 or TRBD2 (5 bases each). The CDR3 consists of 14 residues. From germline, CDR1 is LGHNA and CDR2 YSLEER. Trimming cost V 1 base and J 8 bases, with 12 bases left between them.